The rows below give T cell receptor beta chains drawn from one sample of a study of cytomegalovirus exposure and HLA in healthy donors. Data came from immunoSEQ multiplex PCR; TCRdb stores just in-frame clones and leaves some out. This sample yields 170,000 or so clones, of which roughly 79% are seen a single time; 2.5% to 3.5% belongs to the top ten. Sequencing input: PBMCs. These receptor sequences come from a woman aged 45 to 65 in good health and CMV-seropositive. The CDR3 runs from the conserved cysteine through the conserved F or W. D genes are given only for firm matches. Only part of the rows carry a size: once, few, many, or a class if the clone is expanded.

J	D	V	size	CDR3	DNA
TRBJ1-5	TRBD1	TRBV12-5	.	CASGLGQGRVLYSNQPQHF	TGTGCTAGTGGTTTGGGACAGGGGCGAGTACTTTATAGCAATCAGCCCCAGCATTTT
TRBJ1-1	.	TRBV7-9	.	CATGREENTEAFF	TGTGCCACCGGGCGGGAGGAGAACACTGAAGCTTTCTTT
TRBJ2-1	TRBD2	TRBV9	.	CASSVQAGTSGRDEQFF	TGTGCCAGCAGCGTTCAAGCCGGGACTAGCGGGAGGGATGAGCAGTTCTTC
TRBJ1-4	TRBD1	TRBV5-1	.	CASSFDRADEKLFF	TGCGCCAGCAGCTTCGACAGGGCCGATGAAAAACTGTTTTTT
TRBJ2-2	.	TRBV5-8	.	CASSSGWTGELFF	TGTGCCAGCAGCTCGGGGTGGACCGGGGAGCTGTTTTTT
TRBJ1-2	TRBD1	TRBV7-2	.	CASSLVTGTGRRYGYTF	TGTGCCAGCAGCTTAGTGACTGGGACAGGGCGTCGTTATGGCTACACCTTC
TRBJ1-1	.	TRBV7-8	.	CASSLVATNTEAFF	TGTGCCAGCAGCTTAGTGGCGACAAACACTGAAGCTTTCTTT
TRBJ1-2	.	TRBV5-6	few	CASNLGGGGYGYTF	TGTGCCAGCAACTTGGGCGGTGGCGGATATGGCTACACCTTC
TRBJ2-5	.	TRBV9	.	CASSPREVQKTQYF	TGTGCCAGCAGCCCAAGGGAGGTACAAAAGACCCAGTACTTC
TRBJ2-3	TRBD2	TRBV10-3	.	CAIRETSGGLDTQYF	TGTGCCATCAGGGAGACTAGCGGGGGGCTAGATACGCAGTATTTT
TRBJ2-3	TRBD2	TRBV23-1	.	CASSLARKTGTSGRRWKDTQYF	TGCGCCAGCAGTCTCGCCCGGAAGACCGGGACTAGCGGGAGACGGTGGAAAGATACGCAGTATTTT
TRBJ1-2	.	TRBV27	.	CASSLLQGNYGYTF	TGTGCCAGCAGCCTCCTCCAGGGTAACTATGGCTACACCTTC
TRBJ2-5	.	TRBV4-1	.	CASSQDPPSPGQPKTQYF	TGCGCCAGCAGCCAAGATCCACCCAGTCCAGGACAGCCAAAGACCCAGTACTTC
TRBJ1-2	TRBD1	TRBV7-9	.	CASSLGTGYGYTF	TGTGCCAGCAGCTTAGGGACAGGGTATGGCTACACCTTC
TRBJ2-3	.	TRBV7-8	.	CASSLHTDTQYF	TGTGCCAGCAGCTTACATACAGATACGCAGTATTTT
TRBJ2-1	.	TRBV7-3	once	CASSLNLGLAKNEQFF	TGTGCCAGCAGCCTTAATCTAGGGCTAGCAAAAAATGAGCAGTTCTTC
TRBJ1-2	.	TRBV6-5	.	CASSPLRGANYGYTF	TGTGCCAGCAGCCCCCTACGGGGAGCAAACTATGGCTACACCTTC
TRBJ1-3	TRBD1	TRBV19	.	CASSSGTAGNTIYF	TGTGCCAGTAGTTCCGGGACAGCTGGAAACACCATATATTTT
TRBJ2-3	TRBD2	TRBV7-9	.	CASSSRAPGTSGADTQYF	TGTGCCAGCAGCTCCCGAGCTCCCGGGACTAGCGGGGCAGATACGCAGTATTTT
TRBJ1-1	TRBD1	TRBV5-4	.	CASSLGGQGTEAFF	TGTGCCAGCAGCTTGGGGGGACAGGGGACTGAAGCTTTCTTT
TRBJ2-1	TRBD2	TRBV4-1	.	CASSRPTSGSRNEQFF	TGCGCCAGCAGCCGCCCGACTAGCGGGAGTCGAAATGAGCAGTTCTTC
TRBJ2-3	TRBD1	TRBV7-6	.	CASSLDHRGLSTDTQYF	TGTGCCAGCAGCTTAGATCACAGGGGGCTTAGCACAGATACGCAGTATTTT
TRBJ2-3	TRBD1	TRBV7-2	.	CASSLGAGGSIDTQYF	TGTGCCAGCAGCTTAGGGGCAGGGGGATCCATAGATACGCAGTATTTT
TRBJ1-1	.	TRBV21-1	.	CASSERTGEAFF	TGTGCCAGCAGCGAGAGGACAGGTGAAGCTTTCTTT
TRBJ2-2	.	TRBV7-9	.	CASSLASGTNTGELFF	TGTGCCAGCAGCTTAGCCTCAGGGACGAACACCGGGGAGCTGTTTTTT
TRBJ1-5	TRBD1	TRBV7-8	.	CASSSHFTGGAEQPQHF	TGTGCCAGCAGTTCTCACTTTACAGGGGGCGCCGAGCAGCCCCAGCATTTT
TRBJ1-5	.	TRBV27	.	CASSLSGPNHQPQHF	TGTGCCAGCAGTTTATCGGGGCCCAACCATCAGCCCCAGCATTTT
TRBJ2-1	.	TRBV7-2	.	CASSLDSRLGNEQFF	TGTGCCAGCAGCTTAGACTCACGTCTAGGCAATGAGCAGTTCTTC
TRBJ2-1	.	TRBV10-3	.	CAIFAGQQEGEQFF	TGTGCCATCTTCGCGGGGCAACAAGAGGGTGAGCAGTTCTTC
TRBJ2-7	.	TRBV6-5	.	CASSREYRYEQYF	TGTGCCAGCAGTAGGGAGTATCGCTACGAGCAGTACTTC
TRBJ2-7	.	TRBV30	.	CAWSVQDVEQYF	TGTGCCTGGAGTGTACAGGACGTCGAGCAGTACTTC
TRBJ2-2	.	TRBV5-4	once	CASSSGNFNGELFF	TGTGCCAGCAGCTCCGGGAACTTTAACGGGGAGCTGTTTTTT
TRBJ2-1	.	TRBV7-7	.	CASSLGGSGSYNEQFF	TGTGCTAGCAGCTTAGGGGGTAGCGGTTCCTACAATGAGCAGTTCTTC
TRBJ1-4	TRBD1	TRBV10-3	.	CAISAGTGDEKLFF	TGTGCCATCAGCGCTGGGACAGGGGATGAAAAACTGTTTTTT
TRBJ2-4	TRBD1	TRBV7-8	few	CASSFRDRGENIQYF	TGTGCCAGCAGCTTCCGGGACAGGGGAGAAAACATTCAGTACTTC
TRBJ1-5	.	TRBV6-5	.	CASSSGHGANQPQHF	TGTGCCAGCAGTTCGGGACATGGGGCTAATCAGCCCCAGCATTTT
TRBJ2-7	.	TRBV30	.	CAWSARYEQYF	TGTGCCTGGAGTGCTCGCTACGAGCAGTACTTC
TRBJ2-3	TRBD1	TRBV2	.	CASSPGQGPDTQYF	TGTGCCAGCAGTCCGGGACAGGGGCCAGATACGCAGTATTTT
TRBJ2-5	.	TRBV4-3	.	CASSQDRYRGGQETQYF	TGCGCCAGCAGCCAAGATCGGTATAGGGGGGGACAAGAGACCCAGTACTTC
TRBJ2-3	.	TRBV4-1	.	CASSQARAVDTQYF	TGCGCCAGCAGCCAAGCTCGCGCGGTAGATACGCAGTATTTT
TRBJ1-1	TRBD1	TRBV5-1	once	CASSFYRGNTEAFF	TGCGCCAGCAGCTTTTACAGGGGGAACACTGAAGCTTTCTTT
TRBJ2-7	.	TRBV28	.	CASSFPGSAYEQYF	TGTGCCAGCAGTTTTCCCGGGAGCGCCTACGAGCAGTACTTC
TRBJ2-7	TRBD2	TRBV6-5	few	CASRRARTSGVRRNF	TGTGCCAGCAGGCGAGCAAGGACTAGCGGGGTCAGAAGGAACTTC
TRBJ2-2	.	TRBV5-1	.	CASSFNGVGPGELFF	TGCGCCAGCAGCTTCAACGGGGTCGGCCCCGGGGAGCTGTTTTTT
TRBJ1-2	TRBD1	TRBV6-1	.	CASRARDRDPGYTF	TGTGCCAGCAGGGCGAGGGACAGGGACCCGGGCTACACCTTC
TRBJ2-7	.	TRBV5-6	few	CASSPPRTAFYEQYF	TGTGCCAGCAGCCCCCCAAGGACAGCCTTCTACGAGCAGTACTTC
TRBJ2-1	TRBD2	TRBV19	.	CASLAGGTYNEQFF	TGTGCCAGTTTAGCGGGAGGAACCTACAATGAGCAGTTCTTC
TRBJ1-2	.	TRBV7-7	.	CARDRNSYGYTF	TGTGCAAGAGACAGGAACAGCTATGGCTACACCTTC
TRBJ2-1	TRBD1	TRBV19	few	CASSQTGGRDEQFF	TGTGCCAGTTCCCAGACAGGGGGCAGGGATGAGCAGTTCTTC
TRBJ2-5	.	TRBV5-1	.	CASSFDGTSETQYF	TGCGCCAGCAGCTTCGACGGGACTTCAGAGACCCAGTACTTC
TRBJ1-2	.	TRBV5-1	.	CASSLNPGRSAYGYTF	TGCGCCAGCAGCTTGAACCCCGGGAGGAGTGCCTATGGCTACACCTTC
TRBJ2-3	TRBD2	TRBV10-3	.	CATSTSGGSTDTQYF	TGTGCCACATCAACTAGCGGCGGGAGCACAGATACGCAGTATTTT
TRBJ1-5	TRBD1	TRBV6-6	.	CASSTDREPGQPQHF	TGTGCCAGCAGCACGGACAGGGAACCGGGGCAGCCCCAGCATTTT
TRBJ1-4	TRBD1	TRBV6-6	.	CASSSPGQGIEKLFF	TGTGCCAGCAGTTCACCGGGACAGGGAATTGAAAAACTGTTTTTT
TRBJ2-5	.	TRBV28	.	CASSLPGSETQYF	TGTGCCAGCAGTTTGCCAGGGTCGGAGACCCAGTACTTC
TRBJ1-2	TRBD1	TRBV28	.	CASSLSPSDRVYGYTF	TGTGCCAGCAGTTTATCCCCTAGTGACAGGGTGTATGGCTACACCTTC
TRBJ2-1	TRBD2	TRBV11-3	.	CASSTGTSGYNEQFF	TGTGCCAGCAGCACCGGGACTAGCGGATACAATGAGCAGTTCTTC